The present entry profiles one T cell receptor (beta chain) with its context. This specimen comes from a study of cytomegalovirus exposure and HLA in healthy donors. The donors were part of the roughly 130-subject validation cohort, which stood apart from the roughly 670-subject first cohort. The CDR3 has 15 residues. Germline V gene lookup returns CDR1 SNHLY and CDR2 FYNNEI. After removal of 1 base from V and 5 bases from J, the junction contained 3 bases not matched to a gene. Using immunoSEQ multiplex PCR, the repertoire was profiled, and TCRdb retains in-frame clones only, with some absent. This table has fewer than 140,000 clones, 88% appearing once.

The sequencing input was PBMCs. This rearrangement joins TRBV2 to TRBJ1-3; 9 bases align to TRBD1. This TCR came from a woman aged 18-29 years in good health and CMV-seropositive. The CDR3 nucleotides are TGTGCCAGCAGTGAAGGGGACAGGGTGAGAAACACCATATATTTT. This encodes CASSEGDRVRNTIYF.